This T cell receptor beta chain was profiled in a study of blood T cell repertoires in COVID-19. Study background: From the United States, Italy and Spain came samples of acute and convalescent COVID-19. T cells, B-cell-depleted T cells, or PBMCs provided the cDNA or gDNA that served as material.

Repertoires were generated with immunoSEQ multiplex PCR, while TCRdb's copy carries only in-frame clones and drops some. The sample has 100,000 to 150,000 clones; 81% are singletons. The CDR3 is made up of 15 amino acids. Deletions cut 5 bases from V and 6 bases from J, with 16 bases between. The germline V gene encodes CDR1 MGHRA and CDR2 YSYEKL. The sequence derives from a woman aged 45-59 years with acute or convalescent COVID-19. The source material was peripheral blood. J is TRBJ2-2 and V is TRBV4-1; D perhaps matches TRBD1 (6 bases). CDR3 DNA sequence: TGCGCCAGCAGCTCCCGGGACAACTTCGCCGGGGAGCTGTTTTTT. Amino acids: CASSSRDNFAGELFF.